What follows is one T cell receptor beta chain and its context. Its antigen is unidentified. The source of the sample is a study of T cells in narcolepsy. Overall study results and limits: Same-patient CSF and blood CD4+ T cell clonotypes included HCRT-specific and TRIB2-specific autoreactive ones.

The repertoire was sequenced with immunoSEQ multiplex PCR; TCRdb's copy has only in-frame clones and lacks some. The sample carries some 30,000 clones, just under 80% recorded once. The sequence came from a human donor with narcolepsy. The sequencing sample was made of CD45RA- memory CD4+ T cells from PBMCs.

The CDR3 is CASQRLGTGGLLWGYTF. The CDR3 region has the DNA TGTGCCAGCCAACGACTTGGGACAGGGGGCCTCCTTTGGGGCTACACCTTC. This rearrangement joins TRBV19 to TRBJ1-2; 12 nucleotides line up with TRBD1. Trimming took 9 bases from V and 8 from J; bases not matched to a gene: 19. The germline gives CDR1 LNHDA, CDR2 SQIVND (reference sequence). The CDR3 is 17 amino acids.